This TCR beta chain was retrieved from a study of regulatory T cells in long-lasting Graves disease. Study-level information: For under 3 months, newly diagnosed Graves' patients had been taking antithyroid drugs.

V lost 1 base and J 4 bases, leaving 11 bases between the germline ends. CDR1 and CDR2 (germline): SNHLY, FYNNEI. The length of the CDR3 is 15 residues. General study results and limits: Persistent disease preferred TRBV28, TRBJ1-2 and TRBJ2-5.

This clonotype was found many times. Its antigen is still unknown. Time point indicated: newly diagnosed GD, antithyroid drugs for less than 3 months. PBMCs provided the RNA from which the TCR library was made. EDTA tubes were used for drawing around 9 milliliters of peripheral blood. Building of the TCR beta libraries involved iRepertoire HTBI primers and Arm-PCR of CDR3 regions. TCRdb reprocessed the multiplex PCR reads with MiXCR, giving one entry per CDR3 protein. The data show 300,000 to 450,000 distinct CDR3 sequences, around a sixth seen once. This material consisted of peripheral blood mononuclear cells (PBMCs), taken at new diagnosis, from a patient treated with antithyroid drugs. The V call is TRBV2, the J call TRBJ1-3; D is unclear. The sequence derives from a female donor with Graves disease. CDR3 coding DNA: TGTGCCAGCAGTGAAGATCCTAACCCCGGAAACACCATATATTTT. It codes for CASSEDPNPGNTIYF.